This TCR beta chain emerged from a study of T cell changes during pregnancy in multiple sclerosis. Deletions cut 5 bases from V and 1 base from J, with 9 bases between. The CDR3 totals 14 residues. The germline CDR1 and CDR2 sequences are MNHNY and SVGAGI (reference sequence). Here immunoSEQ multiplex PCR was the method, and the copy in TCRdb shows in-frame clones only, minus some. In the table there are fewer than 55,000 clones, roughly 91% of which are singletons. The chain combines TRBV6-6 with TRBJ1-5; D gene ambiguous. This receptor was obtained from a female donor in good health, enrolled as a control in a pregnancy study. Sample: CD8+ T cells from peripheral blood mononuclear cells, taken after pregnancy. CDR3 amino acids: CASSDRESNQPQHF. The CDR3 nucleotides read TGTGCCAGCAGTGACCGGGAAAGCAATCAGCCCCAGCATTTT.